The entry that follows covers one T cell receptor (beta chain) sequence. Its antigen is unidentified. TCRdb reanalysed the reads using MiXCR and keeps one entry per CDR3 protein. The sample contains around 280,000 distinct CDR3 sequences, 12% to 15% of which appear only once. The record originates from a study of T cell repertoires in cytomegalovirus infection. Overall study: Both a matching HLA type and CMV infection were indicated by public TCR beta signatures.

Findings and limits, study-wide: The study found HLA-C-restricted CMV-specific TCR beta clonotypes dominating the ex vivo response. People with CMV and the relevant HLA were identified by cumulative public TCR beta family frequency.

Looked up from germline, CDR1 is SGHVT and CDR2 is SQSDAQ. This CDR3 contains 15 residues. Trimming removed 5 bases at V and 6 bases at J, with 17 bases between. Sequenced sample: PBMCs. The chain links TRBV7-4 to TRBJ2-1, with a possible D match to TRBD1 (6 bases). This sequence was found in a human donor in good health (CMV status not recorded). Some clones in this sample may be carry-over from other donors' samples. The CDR3 reads CASSPWTALGNEQFF. The CDR3 region has the DNA TGTGCCAGCAGCCCATGGACAGCCCTCGGCAATGAGCAGTTCTTC.